This paragraph covers one T cell receptor beta chain sequence. What it recognizes is unknown. The data originate from a study of shared clonotypes between healthy human individuals. Study-level results: A handful of donors showed sharing of approximately 5% of naive CD4 clonotypes.

Clones were sequenced by immunoSEQ multiplex PCR, and TCRdb holds only the in-frame ones, with some missing. This repertoire shows under 1,100,000 clones, more than 60% found once; its top ten account for around 1.5%. This CDR3 region has 18 residues. J lost 0 bases, V lost 0 bases, and 2 bases had no gene match. Germline V gene sequence: CDR1 SGHRS, CDR2 YFSETQ. The TCR originated in a man between 18 and 35 years old in good health. The sample comprised memory CD4+ T cells sorted from blood. Subset in this sample: CD45RA-negative fraction. The chain uses TRBV5-1 and TRBJ2-2; 13 bases align to TRBD2. The CDR3 bases are TGCGCCAGCAGCTTGGAACTAGCGGGAGGGCCGAACACCGGGGAGCTGTTTTTT. Encoded protein: CASSLELAGGPNTGELFF.